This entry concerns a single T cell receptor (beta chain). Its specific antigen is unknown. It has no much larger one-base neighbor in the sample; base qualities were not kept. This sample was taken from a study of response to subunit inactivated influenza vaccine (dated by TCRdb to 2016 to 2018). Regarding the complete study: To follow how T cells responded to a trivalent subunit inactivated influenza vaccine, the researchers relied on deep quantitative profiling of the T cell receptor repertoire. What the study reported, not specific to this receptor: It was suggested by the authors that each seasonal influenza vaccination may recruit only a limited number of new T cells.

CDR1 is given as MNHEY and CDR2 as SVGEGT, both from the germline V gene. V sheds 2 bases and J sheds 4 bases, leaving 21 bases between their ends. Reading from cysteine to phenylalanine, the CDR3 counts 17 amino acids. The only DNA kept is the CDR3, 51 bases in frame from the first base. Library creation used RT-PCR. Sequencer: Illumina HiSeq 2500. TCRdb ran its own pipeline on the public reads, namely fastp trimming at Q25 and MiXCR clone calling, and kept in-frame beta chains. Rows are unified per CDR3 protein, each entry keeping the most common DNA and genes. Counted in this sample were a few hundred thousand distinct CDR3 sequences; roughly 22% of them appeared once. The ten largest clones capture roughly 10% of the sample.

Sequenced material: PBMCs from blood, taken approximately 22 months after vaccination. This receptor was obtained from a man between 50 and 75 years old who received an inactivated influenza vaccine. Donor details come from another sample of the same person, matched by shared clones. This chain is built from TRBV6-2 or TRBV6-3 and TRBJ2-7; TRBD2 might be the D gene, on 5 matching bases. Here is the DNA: TGTGCCAGCAGTTACCCCATTACAATTCTGCGGGCTTACGAGCAGTACTTC. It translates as CASSYPITILRAYEQYF.